The clone carrying this TCR beta chain was seen repeatedly, ten times or more. This record comes from a study of metastatic and nonmetastatic thyroid tumors. TCRdb redid the clone calls on the PCR reads using MiXCR. The repertoire holds about 24,000 clones, roughly a fifth seen once, with about 4.6% in the top ten. Every patient was untreated before thyroid surgery. With 0 bases removed from V and 2 bases from J, the gap between germline ends came to 8 bases. The CDR3 consists of 14 residues. From germline, CDR1 is SGHRS and CDR2 YFSETQ. Sequencing was done on a sample of blood. The source is a male donor with papillary thyroid cancer or a benign thyroid nodule (not recorded which). Some clones in this sample may be carry-over from other donors' samples. The chain joins TRBV5-1 to TRBJ1-2, with D perhaps matching TRBD1 (5 bases). CDR3 protein: CASSLEGRNYGYTF. CDR3 bases: TGCGCCAGCAGCTTGGAGGGGAGAAACTATGGCTACACCTTC. Full variable domain (remainder filled in from reference TRBV5-1 and TRBJ1-2): KAGVTQTPRYLIKTRGQQVTLSCSPISGHRSVSWYQQTPGQGLQFLFEYFSETQRNKGNFPGRFSGRQFSNSRSEMNVSTLELGDSALYLCASSLEGRNYGYTFGSGTRLTVV.